These T cell receptor beta chains were read from a single sample in a study of blood T cell repertoires in COVID-19. Measured with immunoSEQ multiplex PCR; TCRdb has only the in-frame clones, and not every one. In the table there are over 85,000 clones, about 85% of which are singletons. The sample consisted of peripheral blood. These receptors came from a human donor in a cohort sampled during active COVID-19. CDR3s leave out the opening cysteine and the closing phenylalanine or tryptophan. Fields, in order: V gene, J gene, CDR3 protein.

V: TRBV30; J: TRBJ2-2; CDR3: AWSVRVGLSHTGELF
V: TRBV11-3; J: TRBJ2-3; CDR3: ASSPLDWTAGGAQY
V: TRBV6-6; J: TRBJ2-1; CDR3: ASRPQGKHDNEQF
V: TRBV9; J: TRBJ1-2; CDR3: ASSVGGLNGYT
V: TRBV4-2; J: TRBJ2-2; CDR3: ASSQPQLAGAPNTGELF
V: TRBV19; J: TRBJ2-3; CDR3: ASSIRDRSLDTQY
V: TRBV9; J: TRBJ2-1; CDR3: ASSPSGGDEQF
V: TRBV7-3; J: TRBJ2-7; CDR3: ASSSPGGEQY
V: TRBV19; J: TRBJ2-1; CDR3: ASFKAGGDPRGSYNEQF
V: TRBV7-2; J: TRBJ2-7; CDR3: ASSPSRAYEQY
V: TRBV9; J: TRBJ1-1; CDR3: ASSSPGGEAF
V: TRBV4-1; J: TRBJ1-4; CDR3: ASSQDIGTGGLF
V: TRBV6-4; J: TRBJ2-4; CDR3: ASSLDRGNIQY
V: TRBV24-1; J: TRBJ1-2; CDR3: ATSDPGTGGSGYT
V: TRBV6-4; J: TRBJ1-6; CDR3: ASSDSGGNSPLH
V: TRBV20-1; J: TRBJ1-1; CDR3: SATIGRAF
V: TRBV27; J: TRBJ2-3; CDR3: ASKGGGLNTQY
V: TRBV14; J: TRBJ1-4; CDR3: ASRPTGTTNEKLF
V: TRBV7-6; J: TRBJ1-3; CDR3: ASSLPSGGGNTIY
V: TRBV5-1; J: TRBJ2-7; CDR3: ASSLVNGLAVYEQY
V: TRBV5-5; J: TRBJ1-5; CDR3: ASSLEGTPFSNQPQH
V: TRBV7-6; J: TRBJ2-7; CDR3: ASSFAGYEQY
V: TRBV7-2; J: TRBJ2-5; CDR3: ASSSEVGQETQY
V: TRBV28; J: TRBJ2-5; CDR3: ASSLNSGTPQY
V: TRBV6-5; J: TRBJ1-1; CDR3: ASSWTGENTEAF
V: TRBV28; J: TRBJ1-1; CDR3: ASSLDRNTEAF
V: TRBV7-2; J: TRBJ2-1; CDR3: ASSLVGGGSYEQF
V: TRBV10-3; J: TRBJ1-1; CDR3: AISESGQLNTEAF
V: TRBV2; J: TRBJ2-1; CDR3: ASIGLSDEQF
V: TRBV5-1; J: TRBJ1-3; CDR3: ASSSTGAGNTIY
V: TRBV5-4; J: TRBJ1-2; CDR3: ASRASGGGGAGYT
V: TRBV30; J: TRBJ1-6; CDR3: ACSSGGPLNSPLH
V: TRBV25-1; J: TRBJ2-1; CDR3: ASRLAGANYNEQF
V: TRBV2; J: TRBJ2-3; CDR3: ASIRRAGTDTQY
V: TRBV15; J: TRBJ1-4; CDR3: ATSRVRQGSEKLF
V: TRBV2; J: TRBJ2-2; CDR3: ASTGTSGAGELF
V: TRBV13; J: TRBJ2-7; CDR3: ASSLQGTYEQY
V: TRBV28; J: TRBJ2-4; CDR3: ASSYPGQSQNIQY
V: TRBV7-2; J: TRBJ1-4; CDR3: ASSGQIATNEKLF
V: TRBV29-1; J: TRBJ2-3; CDR3: SVVQGATDTQY
V: TRBV7-7; J: TRBJ1-3; CDR3: ASSPGERNTIY
V: TRBV9; J: TRBJ2-7; CDR3: ASSVARDRVNEQY
V: TRBV2; J: TRBJ2-6; CDR3: ASSDRVIMSGANVLT
V: TRBV6-1; J: TRBJ2-7; CDR3: ASSDRTGRLDEQY
V: TRBV6-5; J: TRBJ2-3; CDR3: ASSYTGLAVHTPQY
V: TRBV6-6; J: TRBJ2-1; CDR3: ASSGDSPYNEQF
V: TRBV19; J: TRBJ1-4; CDR3: ASRPGQAINNEKLF
V: TRBV5-4; J: TRBJ2-7; CDR3: ASSPDSDPRGSYEQY
V: TRBV5-6; J: TRBJ2-3; CDR3: ASSPRTGSDTQY
V: TRBV7-3; J: TRBJ2-3; CDR3: ASSPGGNRASDTQY
V: TRBV6-5; J: TRBJ2-1; CDR3: ASSSREGRNEQF
V: TRBV9; J: TRBJ2-7; CDR3: ASSVQAGTGGGQQY
V: TRBV4-2; J: TRBJ2-7; CDR3: ASSQDRTPSPSN